Following are 15 T cell receptor beta chains from one sample sequenced in a study of tumor-infiltrating lymphocytes in primary liver carcinoma. From roughly 0.5 ug total RNA, TCR beta cDNA was generated with a primer in the constant region. Library construction for TCR beta comprised three nested multiplex PCR rounds performed with slightly modified ARM-PCR. TRBV1-TRBV30 forward and Cbeta reverse primers drove the first two roughly 10-cycle rounds. TCRdb used MiXCR to reprocess the multiplex PCR reads, holding one entry per CDR3 protein. The table includes over 95,000 distinct CDR3 sequences, around two thirds detected once. The approximately 20-31 mg bulk tissue piece was not sorted before simultaneous RNA and DNA extraction. The source material was liver tumor tissue from sampling region 5. Described subset: tumor region T5, tumor centre. These receptors were collected from a woman between 55 and 75 years old with primary liver carcinoma and hepatitis B virus infection.

About this clonotype itself: An end of the junction differs from the germline gene, which may be a read error. V and J are TRBV6-1 and TRBJ1-2, with D hard to call. CDR1 is MNHNS and CDR2 is SASEGT in the germline V gene. This CDR3 is 11 amino acids long. The CDR3 protein is CASKANYGYTF. For the CDR3, the DNA is TGTGCCAGCAAAGCCAACTACGGCTACACCTTC.

As to this clonotype: At one end the junction does not follow the germline gene, possibly because of a read error. This chain links TRBV6-1 with TRBJ2-5, with a possible D match to TRBD2 (6 bases). Per the germline V gene, CDR1 is MNHNS and CDR2 is SASEGT. The CDR3 is 18 amino acids. The CDR3 DNA reads as TGTACCAGCAGTGAAGGCCTTGGACTAACCCTGTACCAAGGGACCCAGTACTTC. This codes for CTSSEGLGLTLYQGTQYF.

This chain links TRBV11-3 with TRBJ2-1; a weak D match, TRBD1 (5 bases). The V end was cut by 2 bases, the J end by 4 bases, with 21 bases between. This CDR3 is 18 amino acids long. Per germline, CDR1 SGHNT and CDR2 YENEEA. The CDR3, as DNA: TGTGCCAGCAGCTTAAGTGTGTATGAAGAAAGGGGATACAATGAGCAGTTCTTC. Residues: CASSLSVYEERGYNEQFF.

The V call is TRBV11-2, the J call TRBJ2-1; 7 bases line up with TRBD2. Germline trimming cut 8 bases from V and 8 bases from J; bases unmatched to any gene: 21. Germline V gives CDR1 SGHAT, CDR2 FQNNGV. CDR3 size: 17 residues. DNA of the CDR3: TGTGCCAGCGCCAGGAGACTAGAGGGAGGGCCGGGGGATGAGCAGTTCTTC. Translated, it gives CASARRLEGGPGDEQFF. Using reference TRBV11-2 and TRBJ2-1 for the parts outside the CDR3, the full variable domain is EAGVAQSPRYKIIEKRQSVAFWCNPISGHATLYWYQQILGQGPKLLIQFQNNGVVDDSQLPKDRFSAERLKGVDSTLKIQPAKLEDSAVYLCASARRLEGGPGDEQFFGPGTRLTVL.

The sample holds a few counts of this clonotype. A clone one base away is much larger, so this may be a read error. V is TRBV6-1 and J is TRBJ2-7, with 9 bases matching TRBD2. This CDR3 has 13 residues. In germline, CDR1 is MNHNS, CDR2 SASEGT. This CDR3 reads CACSAQRGVEQYF. In DNA, the CDR3 is TGTGCCTGCAGCGCTCAGCGGGGGGTCGAGCAGTACTTC.

The chain couples TRBV28 to TRBJ2-3; D might be TRBD1 (6 bases). Trimming removed 8 bases at V and 15 bases at J, with 30 bases between. The CDR3 has 15 amino acids. The germline gives CDR1 MDHEN, CDR2 SYDVKM. The CDR3 DNA sequence: TGTGCCAGCGCTTCCTGGTACAGGGCCACAGATATGCAATATTTT. It encodes CASASWYRATDMQYF.

The CDR3 DNA reads as TGTGCCTGGAGTGTACATGGGGGGGGGCAGTATTTT. It is translated as CAWSVHGGGQYF. The chain uses TRBV30 and TRBJ2-3; 7 nucleotides match TRBD2. The V gene end was trimmed by 0 bases and the J gene end by 11 bases; junction bases not matched to a gene: 5. This CDR3 has 12 residues. Germline V lookup: CDR1 GTSNPN, CDR2 SVGIG (reference sequence).

This clonotype was detected only a few times. V and J are TRBV11-2 and TRBJ1-3; 9 bases agree with TRBD1. The J segment lost 0 bases and the V segment lost 4 bases, leaving 13 bases of the junction unmatched. The CDR3 length is 19 residues. The germline gives CDR1 SGHAT, CDR2 FQNNGV. The CDR3 DNA sequence: TGTGCCAGCAGCTCACGCTCGGACAGGGGTGTGTACTCTGGAAACACCATATATTTT. Residues: CASSSRSDRGVYSGNTIYF.

This chain connects TRBV6-2 or TRBV6-3 to TRBJ2-7; TRBD1 matches at 9 bases. CDR1 and CDR2 (germline): MNHEY, SVGEGT. V lost 8 bases and J lost 6; bases outside the gene matches: 11. The CDR3 contains 14 residues. The CDR3 sequence: CASQVVGTGCEQYF. CDR3 bases: TGTGCCAGCCAGGTGGTCGGGACAGGGTGCGAGCAGTACTTC.

This clonotype was recorded only once. One base away lies a much larger clone, so this may be a sequencing read error. J is TRBJ2-5 and V is TRBV28; a possible D gene is TRBD2 (7 bases). CDR3 size: 15 residues. The germline gives CDR1 MDHEN, CDR2 SYDVKM. The CDR3, as DNA: TGTGCCAGCAGTTCCCATGGCGGGGGACAAGAGACCCGGTACTTC. Amino acids: CASSSHGGGQETRYF. The full variable domain, its missing parts supplied by reference TRBV28 and TRBJ2-5, is DVKVTQSSRYLVKRTGEKVFLECVQDMDHENMFWYRQDPGLGLRLIYFSYDVKMKEKGDIPEGYSVSREKKERFSLILESASTNQTSMYLCASSSHGGGQETRYFGPGTRLLVL.

This clonotype was observed many times. This rearrangement joins TRBV5-1 to TRBJ1-2; 9 bases fit TRBD1. J gave up 7 bases and V 4 bases, and 5 bases lay outside the gene matches. The CDR3 loop spans 13 amino acids. Germline V gives CDR1 SGHRS, CDR2 YFSETQ. CDR3 DNA: TGCGCCAGCAGCCCGACAGGGGGTCTTGGCTACACCTTC. Amino acid sequence: CASSPTGGLGYTF.

This clonotype was found a few times. This chain joins TRBV2 and TRBJ1-5; unclear D gene. Trimming took off 3 bases at V and 5 bases at J, with 5 bases between the two ends. Germline V gene lookup returns CDR1 SNHLY and CDR2 FYNNEI. The CDR3 sequence is 12 residues long. Here the CDR3 reads CASSDGDQPQHF. The CDR3 DNA reads as TGTGCCAGCAGTGACGGGGATCAGCCCCAGCATTTT.

Notes on this clonotype: This likely comes from a read error, as the CDR3 has no conserved phenylalanine or tryptophan at its end. The chain joins TRBV6-5 to TRBJ1-1; a possible D gene is TRBD1 (5 bases). The CDR3 sequence is 15 residues long. Looked up from germline, CDR1 is MNHEY and CDR2 is SVGAGI. CDR3 residues: CASSYYSGRNTGAFL. The CDR3 nucleotides are TGTGCCAGCAGTTACTACTCGGGACGGAACACTGGAGCTTTCTTA.

This clonotype was seen ten or more times. The rearrangement uses TRBV4-1 and TRBJ2-5; TRBD2 agrees at 9 bases. This CDR3 contains 16 residues. J was trimmed by 1 base and V by 2 bases; bases with no gene match: 5. Germline assignment: CDR1 MGHRA and CDR2 YSYEKL. The CDR3 protein is CASSQHLSGSQETQYF. The CDR3 coding sequence is TGCGCCAGCAGCCAACACCTTAGCGGGAGCCAAGAGACCCAGTACTTC.

Sample share makes this clonotype medium-sized (0.01 to 0.1%). The V and J genes are TRBV11-2 and TRBJ2-2; 9 bases align to TRBD1. The trim removed 4 bases at V and 6 bases at J, leaving 6 bases unmatched. This CDR3 is built from 15 residues. CDR1 is SGHAT and CDR2 is FQNNGV in the germline V gene. CDR3 loop: CASSSSTGGAGELFF. The CDR3, as DNA: TGTGCCAGCAGCTCCTCGACAGGGGGGGCCGGGGAGCTGTTTTTT.